The rows below give T cell receptor beta chains drawn from one sample of a study of blood T cell repertoires in COVID-19. TCRdb keeps only in-frame clones here, not all; method: immunoSEQ multiplex PCR. There are 300,000 or so clones in the sample; 87% occur only once, and about 6% lies in the top ten. The sequenced sample consisted of PBMCs or T cells enriched from blood (not recorded which). These TCRs come from a woman aged 25-40 years who had recovered from COVID-19. Both conserved end residues are part of each CDR3. Each record gives: V gene, D gene, clone size, J gene, CDR3 protein, CDR3 DNA. A D gene is named only where the DNA matches it firmly. Clone size is stated in some rows and not others, as once, few, many or a class when expanded.

TRBV30	-	once	TRBJ1-6	CAWTIAGANSPLHF	TGTGCCTGGACCATAGCGGGGGCAAATTCACCCCTCCACTTT
TRBV7-3	TRBD2	-	TRBJ2-5	CASSLGASGVGETQYF	TGTGCCAGCAGCTTAGGGGCTAGCGGGGTGGGTGAGACCCAGTACTTC
TRBV29-1	TRBD1	few	TRBJ1-3	CSVEGTGAGVF	TGCAGCGTTGAAGGGACAGGGGCGGGTGTATTT
TRBV29-1	TRBD1	few	TRBJ1-2	CSVEGQGAGGYTF	TGCAGCGTTGAAGGGCAGGGGGCGGGTGGCTACACCTTC
TRBV6-2/TRBV6-3	-	-	TRBJ2-7	CASSWEQGIAYEQYF	TGTGCCAGCAGTTGGGAACAGGGTATCGCCTACGAGCAGTACTTC
TRBV7-2	-	-	TRBJ1-4	CASSLEGRAREKLFF	TGTGCCAGCAGCTTAGAGGGCAGGGCAAGGGAAAAACTGTTTTTT
TRBV15	TRBD1	-	TRBJ2-6	CATSGGQGSGANVLTF	TGTGCCACCAGCGGGGGACAGGGCTCTGGGGCCAACGTCCTGACTTTC
TRBV11-2	-	-	TRBJ1-1	CASSLAGQGTEAFF	TGTGCCAGCAGCTTAGCAGGGCAGGGCACTGAAGCTTTCTTT
TRBV19	TRBD1	-	TRBJ1-1	CASSGQGGTEAFF	TGTGCCAGTAGCGGACAGGGTGGAACTGAAGCTTTCTTT
TRBV9	TRBD1	-	TRBJ2-7	CASSGGDRGDEQYF	TGTGCCAGCAGCGGGGGGGACAGGGGCGACGAGCAGTACTTC
TRBV4-2	-	-	TRBJ1-5	CASSQDRDQPQHF	TGTGCCAGCAGCCAAGATCGGGATCAGCCCCAGCATTTT
TRBV18	TRBD1	-	TRBJ2-2	CASSPVAQGSGFAGELFF	TGTGCCAGCTCACCCGTTGCACAGGGGTCGGGATTCGCCGGGGAGCTGTTTTTT
TRBV9	-	once	TRBJ1-2	CASSPGTPYYGYTF	TGTGCCAGCAGCCCGGGGACACCCTACTATGGCTACACCTTC
TRBV5-1	TRBD1	-	TRBJ1-1	CASSSRTGGSEAFF	TGCGCCAGCAGCTCAAGGACAGGGGGGTCTGAAGCTTTCTTT
TRBV29-1	-	-	TRBJ2-5	CSVVGRGETQYF	TGCAGCGTTGTGGGCAGGGGAGAGACCCAGTACTTC
TRBV27	TRBD1	-	TRBJ1-1	CASSFGQGAGTEAFF	TGTGCCAGCAGTTTTGGGCAGGGGGCTGGTACTGAAGCTTTCTTT
TRBV5-1	TRBD2	-	TRBJ2-7	CASSSRTSVAYEQYF	TGCGCCAGCAGCTCCAGGACTAGCGTGGCCTACGAGCAGTACTTC
TRBV21-1	-	-	TRBJ1-2	CASSKVSPDLLYGYTF	TGTGCCAGCAGCAAAGTGAGTCCAGACTTACTCTATGGCTACACCTTC
TRBV4-2	-	once	TRBJ2-2	CASSPVGGNTGELFF	TGTGCCAGCAGCCCCGTCGGGGGGAACACCGGGGAGCTGTTTTTT
TRBV5-1	-	once	TRBJ1-1	CASSFDPLSRGREGGTEAFF	TGCGCCAGCAGCTTTGACCCCCTTAGCAGGGGTAGGGAGGGAGGCACTGAAGCTTTCTTT
TRBV29-1	-	few	TRBJ1-1	CSVGRVRATEAFF	TGCAGCGTTGGGAGGGTTCGGGCCACTGAAGCTTTCTTT
TRBV6-4	-	-	TRBJ1-5	CASSEYTGANQPQHF	TGTGCCAGCAGTGAATATACAGGAGCCAATCAGCCCCAGCATTTT
TRBV7-2	TRBD1	few	TRBJ1-4	CASSLQGNVLEKLFF	TGTGCCAGCAGCCTACAGGGGAATGTTCTTGAAAAACTGTTTTTT
TRBV4-3	-	-	TRBJ2-7	CASSRASQGNYEQYF	TGCGCCAGCAGCCGCGCTTCACAGGGTAACTACGAGCAGTACTTC